This TCR beta chain was found in a study of blood T cell repertoires in COVID-19. The overall study: T cells, B-cell-depleted T cells, or PBMCs supplied cDNA or gDNA.

This clone has only one observation. Seattle enrolled patients during active infection and tracked them longitudinally. CDR3 length: 12 amino acids. V lost 10 bases and J 8 bases, leaving 17 bases between the germline ends. Germline V CDR1 and CDR2: MNHEY, SVGAGI. In the authors' workflow: Estimated nucleated cell counts came from reference gene primer amplification. This table comes from immunoSEQ multiplex PCR, and its TCRdb copy is limited to in-frame clones, with some not included. The DNA was the basis for D and trimming; V, J and clone size are from that table. The sample contains about 420,000 clones, around nine tenths of which appear only once.

The specimen was peripheral blood. The sequence was collected from a man aged 18 to 30 with COVID-19, enrolled during active disease. This chain joins TRBV6-5 and TRBJ1-1; D is possibly TRBD1 (5 bases). CDR3 protein: CATRALGAEAFF. The CDR3 bases are TGTGCCACCCGCGCCCTAGGGGCCGAAGCTTTCTTT.